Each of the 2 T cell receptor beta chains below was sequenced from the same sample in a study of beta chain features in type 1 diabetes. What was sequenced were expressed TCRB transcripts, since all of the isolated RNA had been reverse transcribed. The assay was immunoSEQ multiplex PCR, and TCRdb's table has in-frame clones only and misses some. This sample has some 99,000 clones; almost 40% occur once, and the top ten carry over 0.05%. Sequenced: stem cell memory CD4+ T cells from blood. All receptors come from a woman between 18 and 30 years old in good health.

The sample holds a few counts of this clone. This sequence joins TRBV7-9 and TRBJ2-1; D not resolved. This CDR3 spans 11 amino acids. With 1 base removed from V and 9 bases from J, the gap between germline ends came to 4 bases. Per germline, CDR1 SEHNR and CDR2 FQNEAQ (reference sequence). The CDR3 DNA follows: TGTGCCAGCAGCTTAGGAGGTGAGCAGTTCTTC. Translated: CASSLGGEQFF.

The CDR3 protein is CASGRPGGRGYNEQFF. The CDR3 DNA follows: TGCGCCAGCGGCCGCCCCGGCGGGAGGGGCTACAATGAGCAGTTCTTC. The V call is TRBV5-1, the J call TRBJ2-1; TRBD2 matches 9 bases. From germline, CDR1 is SGHRS and CDR2 YFSETQ. CDR3 size: 16 residues. Unmatched junction bases numbered 11, after V lost 7 bases and J lost 3 bases.